What follows are 18 T cell receptor beta chains derived from one specimen sequenced in a study of Graves' ophthalmopathy and Graves' hyperthyroidism. RNA transcripts were the template, and TCR beta CDR3 regions were amplified from them. HTBI-primed first-round RT-PCR preceded second-round multiplex PCR. Using its own MiXCR run on the multiplex PCR reads, TCRdb lists one record per CDR3 protein. The sample consists of about 590,000 distinct CDR3 sequences, under 40% of them appearing once. The sequencing sample was made of peripheral blood or thyroid tissue (not recorded which). These receptors were obtained from an adult man with Graves' hyperthyroidism.

The J gene is TRBJ2-1, the V gene TRBV7-9; D uncertain. There are 12 residues in the CDR3. Germline CDR1 and CDR2: SEHNR and FQNEAQ (reference sequence). Trimming stripped 3 bases from V and 5 bases from J, with 5 bases between. As DNA, the CDR3 is TGTGCCAGCAGCTTGATGAACAATGAGCAGTTCTTC. Translation: CASSLMNNEQFF.

Details on this clonotype: The conserved phenylalanine or tryptophan normally closing the CDR3 is absent here, so this likely arose from a read error. The chain recombines TRBV5-1 with TRBJ1-1; 11 bases fit TRBD1. The CDR3 loop spans 14 amino acids. CDR1 is SGHRS, CDR2 YFSETQ, per germline. Losses at the gene ends were 4 bases for V and 7 bases for J; bases not matched to a gene: 6. CDR3 protein: CASSTGQGAGEAFS. Here the CDR3 DNA reads TGCGCCAGCAGCACAGGACAGGGGGCTGGTGAAGCTTTCTCT.

The chain employs TRBV6-5 and TRBJ1-5; 8 bases line up with TRBD1. Unmatched junction bases numbered 6, after V lost 6 bases and J lost 5 bases. Germline CDR1 and CDR2: MNHEY and SVGAGI. This CDR3 contains 14 residues. CDR3 DNA sequence: TGTGCCAGCAGGGCCCCAGGGGGCCATCAGCCCCAGCATTTT. Translating gives CASRAPGGHQPQHF.

This sequence joins TRBV7-3 and TRBJ2-5; 12 bases line up with TRBD2. The V segment lost 4 bases and the J segment 9 bases; nucleotides outside the gene matches: 12. This CDR3 spans 16 amino acids. CDR1 and CDR2 from the germline V gene are SGHTA and FQGTGA. The CDR3 region is CASSYGLAGIQGAQYF. The CDR3 coding sequence is TGTGCCAGCAGCTATGGACTAGCGGGAATTCAAGGGGCCCAGTACTTC.

This clonotype was recorded at least ten times. The chain carries TRBV10-3 and TRBJ1-2; D is ambiguous. The CDR3 length is 13 residues. Trimming cost V 0 bases and J 6 bases, with 8 bases left between them. CDR1 and CDR2 (germline): ENHRY, SYGVKD. The DNA of the CDR3 is TGTGCCATCAGTGAGTCGTCCCGAGATGGCTACACCTTC. Amino acid sequence: CAISESSRDGYTF.

This chain's CDR3 is CASSYRGREKLFF. The CDR3 DNA sequence: TGTGCCAGCAGTTACAGGGGCCGGGAAAAACTGTTTTTT. The rearrangement links TRBV6-1 to TRBJ1-4; 7 bases agree with TRBD1. Unmatched junction bases numbered 5, after V lost 5 bases and J lost 8 bases. The germline gives CDR1 MNHNS, CDR2 SASEGT. The CDR3 length is 13 residues.

In this sample, this clonotype turned up a few times. The gene calls are TRBV24-1 and TRBJ2-7, with a tentative D call TRBD2 (5 bases). CDR3 length equals 14 residues. Germline CDR1 KGHDR, CDR2 SFDVKD. Between the trimmed V and J ends, which lost 3 bases and 7 bases, there was a span of 15 bases. CDR3 DNA sequence: TGTGCCACCAGTGATGCGAGGGTCTACAATGAGCAGTACTTC. The encoded protein is CATSDARVYNEQYF.

This clonotype was detected many times. The J gene is TRBJ2-3, the V gene TRBV2, with 9 bases that match TRBD2. The germline CDR1 and CDR2 sequences are SNHLY and FYNNEI. V gave up 4 bases and J gave up 2 bases; unmatched junction bases: 10. This CDR3 has 17 amino acids. CDR3 nucleotides: TGTGCCAGCAGTGGTATAGGCCTAGCGGGAACCACAGATACGCAGTATTTT. It encodes CASSGIGLAGTTDTQYF.

This clonotype was counted a few times. The gene calls are TRBV6-5 and TRBJ2-7; D unclear. The germline gives CDR1 MNHEY, CDR2 SVGAGI. CDR3 length: 13 amino acids. V dropped 5 bases and J dropped 6 bases, with 14 bases sitting between them. CDR3 loop: CASSPLLRGEQYF. CDR3 bases: TGTGCCAGCAGTCCCCTACTCCGCGGCGAGCAGTACTTC.

There are many counts of this clonotype. This rearrangement joins TRBV7-8 to TRBJ2-5; 10 positions agree with TRBD1. The CDR3 is 15 amino acids. Germline CDR1 and CDR2: SGHVS and FQNEAQ. With V trimmed by 5 bases and J by 5 bases, 8 bases remained unmatched. In nucleotides, the CDR3 is TGTGCCAGCAGCCCCCGGGACAGGGGATCGGAGACCCAGTACTTC. Protein sequence: CASSPRDRGSETQYF.

This rearrangement joins TRBV5-4 to TRBJ2-2; the D gene is possibly TRBD2 (6 bases). Per the germline V gene, CDR1 is SGHNT and CDR2 is YYREEE (reference sequence). Trimming removed 5 bases from V and 0 bases from J, with 11 bases in between. CDR3 length: 15 residues. The CDR3 nucleotides are TGTGCCAGCAGTCCTAGCGCCTCGAACACCGGGGAGCTGTTTTTT. It specifies CASSPSASNTGELFF.

The genes are TRBV7-9 and TRBJ2-7; no firm D call. Trimming took 5 bases from V and 7 from J, leaving 21 bases between them. CDR3 length: 15 residues. Germline V gene lookup returns CDR1 SEHNR and CDR2 FQNEAQ (reference sequence). The CDR3 region is CASSVGGAGHNEQYF. The CDR3 DNA is TGTGCCAGCAGCGTAGGCGGTGCTGGGCACAATGAGCAGTACTTC. Full variable domain (rest looked up from reference TRBV7-9 and TRBJ2-7): DTGVSQNPRHKITKRGQNVTFRCDPISEHNRLYWYRQTLGQGPEFLTYFQNEAQLEKSRLLSDRFSAERPKGSFSTLEIQRTEQGDSAMYLCASSVGGAGHNEQYFGPGTRLTVT.

Regarding this clonotype: A much more abundant neighbour one base away suggests this may be a read error. The chain combines TRBV12-3 or TRBV12-4 with TRBJ1-6; D is ambiguous. There are 12 residues in the CDR3. This chain's CDR3 is CASRRSNSPLQF. The DNA of the CDR3 is TGTGCCAGTCGGAGGTCTAATTCACCCCTCCAGTTT.

This clonotype was counted ten times or more. This chain links TRBV29-1 with TRBJ1-2, with D perhaps TRBD1 (5 bases). The CDR3 runs 12 residues. Deletions cut 2 bases from V and 4 bases from J, with 8 bases between. CDR1 is SQVTM, CDR2 ANQGSEA, per germline. This CDR3 reads CSVELQAYGYTF. CDR3 sequence (DNA): TGCAGCGTTGAATTACAGGCCTATGGCTACACCTTC. The complete variable domain, with remaining parts taken from reference TRBV29-1 and TRBJ1-2, reads SAVISQKPSRDICQRGTSLTIQCQVDSQVTMMFWYRQQPGQSLTLIATANQGSEATYESGFVIDKFPISRPNLTFSTLTVSNMSPEDSSIYLCSVELQAYGYTFGSGTRLTVV.

The chain couples TRBV28 to TRBJ1-6, with D perhaps TRBD1 (6 bases). Looked up from germline, CDR1 is MDHEN and CDR2 is SYDVKM. The CDR3 runs to 14 residues. The V and J ends lost 10 bases and 3 bases respectively, with 13 bases between them. Written as DNA, the CDR3 is TGTGCCATCGAATCAGGGGACTATAATTCACCCCTCCACTTT. Protein product: CAIESGDYNSPLHF.

This clonotype was counted many times. This sequence joins TRBV11-3 and TRBJ1-1; no clear D. The V end lost 8 bases, the J end lost 4 bases, and 14 bases lay between the germline ends. The CDR3 is 13 residues long. Germline-derived CDR1 and CDR2 are SGHNT and YENEEA. CDR3 residues: CASELGSGTEAFF. The CDR3 coding sequence is TGTGCCAGCGAGCTTGGGTCCGGCACTGAAGCTTTCTTT.

The table lists this clonotype with a count of one. Its ends do not fully match the called genes, so a read error is possible. V gene TRBV29-1 combines with J gene TRBJ2-7, with D possibly matching TRBD1 (6 bases). Germline V gene lookup returns CDR1 SQVTM and CDR2 ANQGSEA. This CDR3 has 12 residues. The CDR3 bases are TGCAGCATTGACAGGCCCCGGGACGAGCAGTACTTC. Amino acids: CSIDRPRDEQYF.

This sequence joins TRBV15 and TRBJ2-5; 8 nucleotides agree with TRBD1. J lost 5 bases, V lost 6 bases, and 11 bases had no gene match. The germline V gene encodes CDR1 LNHNV and CDR2 YYDKDF (reference sequence). The CDR3 contains 15 residues. CDR3 amino acids: CATSAVQGVGETQYF. DNA of the CDR3: TGTGCCACCAGTGCTGTACAGGGGGTAGGGGAGACCCAGTACTTC.